The text below deals with one TCR beta chain. Its antigen is unidentified. CDR3 length: 15 residues. Germline values: CDR1 SGDLS, CDR2 YYNGEE. The V segment lost 2 bases and the J segment 5 bases; nucleotides outside the gene matches: 7. This entry comes from a study of T cell responses to AZD1222 COVID-19 vaccine. Study conclusions and caveats: Across spike, vaccine-associated CD4 TCRs were found, dominant at 160-218 and 743-854. Two AZD1222 doses significantly raised spike-specific TCR breadth and depth over controls. Among spike-specific TCRs, nearly half reportedly target unmutated variant regions. Among the donors, most were white British and more were female, and clonal diversity was possibly underestimated.

Assay: immunoSEQ multiplex PCR; the TCRdb copy retains only in-frame clones and omits some. This sample has 150,000 to 200,000 clones, with about 92% found just once. This receptor was taken from an adult who received the AZD1222 COVID-19 vaccine. V gene TRBV9 combines with J gene TRBJ2-5, with TRBD2 matching over 9 bases. Sequencing used peripheral blood, obtained 28 days after the second AZD1222 dose. CDR3 coding DNA: TGTGCCAGCAGCGTGGGTAGCGGGAGAGTTGAGACCCAGTACTTC. Its translation: CASSVGSGRVETQYF.